The entry that follows covers one T cell receptor (beta chain) sequence. This sample was included in a study of blood T cell repertoires in COVID-19. Overall study: The analysed material was cDNA or gDNA that came from T cells, B-cell-depleted T cells, or PBMCs.

Repertoires were generated with immunoSEQ multiplex PCR, while TCRdb's copy carries only in-frame clones and drops some. This table has over 120,000 clones, roughly 80% appearing once. V lost 1 base and J 1 base, leaving 5 bases between the germline ends. In germline, CDR1 is SNHLY, CDR2 FYNNEI. CDR3 size: 14 residues. Sequencing used peripheral blood. The chain uses TRBV2 and TRBJ1-5; D perhaps matches TRBD1 (5 bases). The TCR originated in a woman of 80 years or more with acute or convalescent COVID-19. CDR3 sequence (DNA): TGTGCCAGCAGTGAAGGACAGAGCAATCAGCCCCAGCATTTT. Protein sequence: CASSEGQSNQPQHF.